This T cell receptor beta chain was captured in a study of blood T cell repertoires in COVID-19. Study in general: COVID-19 samples from acute and convalescent phases originated in the United States, Italy and Spain.

V gave up 4 bases and J gave up 6 bases, with 12 bases separating them. The CDR3 covers 14 residues. The V gene's germline CDR1 is LGHDT and CDR2 YNNKEL (reference sequence). The data were produced by immunoSEQ multiplex PCR, yet TCRdb's version contains in-frame clones alone and is incomplete. The table has 72,000 or so clones, approximately 85% seen once; the top ten hold 35%. The TCR comes from a woman of 80 years or more with active or convalescent COVID-19. The genes are TRBV3-1 (or the pseudogene TRBV3-2) and TRBJ2-2; TRBD2 is a possible D gene (5 bases). Sample: peripheral blood. The CDR3 DNA follows: TGTGCCAGCAGCCCCGGTCGGGGAGCCGGGGAGCTGTTTTTT. Translated: CASSPGRGAGELFF.